The T cell receptor beta chain described here comes from a study of blood T cell repertoires in COVID-19. About the study: The analysed material was cDNA or gDNA that came from T cells, B-cell-depleted T cells, or PBMCs.

The length of the CDR3 is 15 residues. CDR1 KGHSH and CDR2 LQKENI come from the germline V gene. Germline trimming cut 5 bases from V and 4 bases from J; bases unmatched to any gene: 8. Libraries were prepared by immunoSEQ multiplex PCR; TCRdb keeps only in-frame clonotypes and omits some of them. The sample holds about 230,000 clones, about 85% seen once. This receptor was obtained from a middle-aged man with acute or convalescent COVID-19. The chain carries TRBV18 and TRBJ1-3, with 7 bases aligning to TRBD1. Sequenced: peripheral blood. The CDR3 nucleotides read TGTGCCAGCTCAAGTCAAGGGACAGCCGGAAACACCATATATTTT. Translation: CASSSQGTAGNTIYF.